What follows are 23 T cell receptor beta chains derived from one specimen sequenced in a study of T-cell reconstitution after alpha-beta-depleted transplantation in children. It was with unique molecular identifiers that the TCRbeta library was prepared. TCRdb reanalysed the PCR reads using MiXCR and keeps one entry per CDR3 protein. The table includes tens of thousands of distinct CDR3 sequences, around 53% detected once. The input for sequencing was peripheral blood, taken before TCRalphabeta/CD19-depleted stem cell transplant. These receptors all come from a boy less than two years old with SCID, due to receive a stem cell transplant.

This clonotype was seen a handful of times. The chain uses TRBV12-3 or TRBV12-4 and TRBJ1-2, with D uncertain. The V and J ends lost 4 bases and 4 bases respectively, with 10 bases between them. This CDR3 spans 13 amino acids. The CDR3 sequence is CASSSSGLYGYTF. As DNA, the CDR3 is TGTGCCAGCAGTTCCTCCGGGCTCTATGGCTACACCTTC.

The rearrangement links TRBV5-6 to TRBJ2-7, with D unresolved. Looked up from germline, CDR1 is SGHDT and CDR2 is YYEEEE. The CDR3 consists of 13 residues. Trimming took off 1 base at V and 6 bases at J, with 11 bases between the two ends. The CDR3 nucleotides read TGTGCCAGCAGCTTGCTGTTAAGCACCGAGCAGTACTTC. It codes for CASSLLLSTEQYF.

The chain employs TRBV19 and TRBJ2-5; D is uncertain. The V end was cut by 3 bases, the J end by 4 bases, with 6 bases between. Germline V gene data show CDR1 as LNHDA and CDR2 as SQIVND (reference sequence). CDR3 size: 12 residues. The CDR3 DNA reads as TGTGCCAGTAGTATGCGCGGAGAGACCCAGTACTTC. This gives the protein CASSMRGETQYF.

This clonotype occurred once. The chain recombines TRBV4-2 with TRBJ1-4; weak D call: TRBD1 (5 bases). V was cut by 4 bases and J by 8 bases, with 14 bases left in between. Germline lookup yields CDR1 LGHNA and CDR2 YNFKEQ. This CDR3 is 14 amino acids long. CDR3 nucleotide sequence: TGTGCCAGCAGCCCTTGGGGGGAATCGGAAAAACTGTTTTTT. Its protein product is CASSPWGESEKLFF.

This chain joins TRBV5-1 and TRBJ2-7, with 9 nucleotides matching TRBD1. The CDR3 contains 15 residues. Germline CDR1 SGHRS, CDR2 YFSETQ. V lost 5 bases, J lost 4 bases, and 10 bases stayed unmatched. CDR3 DNA: TGCGCCAGCAGTTTTGGGGGGACAGGGTCTTACGAGCAGTACTTC. Translating gives CASSFGGTGSYEQYF.

With regard to this clonotype: One end of the junction varies from germline; a read error may be responsible. This chain uses TRBV30 with TRBJ1-1; TRBD1 is a possible D gene (5 bases). Germline CDR1 GTSNPN, CDR2 SVGIG (reference sequence). The CDR3 runs 13 residues. In nucleotides, the CDR3 is TGTGCCTGGAGCGGGACCCCCTTGGGTGAAGCTTCCTTT. Its protein product is CAWSGTPLGEASF. The whole variable domain, remainder taken from reference TRBV30 and TRBJ1-1, is SQTIHQWPATLVQPVGSPLSLECTVEGTSNPNLYWYRQAAGRGLQLLFYSVGIGQISSEVPQNLSASRPQDRQFILSSKKLLLSDSGFYLCAWSGTPLGEASFGQGTRLTVV.

The chain combines TRBV4-1 with TRBJ1-4; the D gene is possibly TRBD1 (5 bases). Germline CDR1 and CDR2: MGHRA and YSYEKL. CDR3 size: 15 residues. Trimming shortened V by 3 bases and J by 6 bases, and 14 bases separated the two germline ends. In DNA, the CDR3 is TGCGCCAGCAGCCACCGGCAGGGTGGGGATGAAAAACTGTTTTTT. It is translated as CASSHRQGGDEKLFF.

The chain combines TRBV5-1 with TRBJ1-3; D gene unclear. The germline V gene encodes CDR1 SGHRS and CDR2 YFSETQ. Trimming stripped 0 bases from V and 5 bases from J, with 6 bases between. The CDR3 is made up of 13 amino acids. The CDR3 protein is CASSLGGRNTIYF. The CDR3 nucleotides read TGCGCCAGCAGCTTGGGCGGACGAAACACCATATATTTT.

The chain joins TRBV24-1 to TRBJ2-5, with D possibly TRBD2 on 6 matching bases. CDR3 length: 14 residues. Trimming took off 2 bases at V and 5 bases at J, with 11 bases between the two ends. Germline V gene sequence: CDR1 KGHDR, CDR2 SFDVKD. CDR3 loop: CATSDSDGGETQYF. DNA for the CDR3: TGTGCCACCAGTGATTCCGACGGAGGGGAGACCCAGTACTTC.

This rearrangement joins TRBV7-9 to TRBJ1-6; D ambiguous. The length of the CDR3 is 14 residues. Germline values: CDR1 SEHNR, CDR2 FQNEAQ (reference sequence). Trimming shortened V by 4 bases and J by 6 bases, and 10 bases separated the two germline ends. This CDR3 reads CASSSRALNSPLHF. The CDR3 DNA follows: TGTGCCAGCAGCTCTCGGGCGCTTAATTCACCCCTCCACTTT.

The chain uses TRBV4-3 and TRBJ2-3; D is possibly TRBD1 or TRBD2 (6 bases each). Germline assignment: CDR1 LGHNA and CDR2 YSLEER. The CDR3 is 21 residues long. V shed 1 base and J shed 0 bases, with 26 bases lying between them. Written as DNA, the CDR3 is TGCGCCAGCAGCCAAGCCCCGATCGTCCCGGGGGCCTCGCTTAGCACAGATACGCAGTATTTT. It translates to CASSQAPIVPGASLSTDTQYF.

The gene calls are TRBV7-2 and TRBJ1-3; D gene uncertain. The V end lost 5 bases, the J end lost 3 bases, and 14 bases lay between the germline ends. CDR3 length: 15 residues. Germline V lookup: CDR1 SGHTA, CDR2 FQGNSA. This chain's CDR3 is CASSPAGVGGNTIYF. CDR3 DNA sequence: TGTGCCAGCAGCCCGGCAGGCGTCGGTGGAAACACCATATATTTT.

The chain links TRBV6-1 to TRBJ1-4; 8 bases are shared with TRBD1. CDR1 is MNHNS and CDR2 is SASEGT in the germline V gene. The CDR3 runs 15 residues. V lost 4 bases to trimming and J lost 7 bases; unmatched junction nucleotides: 8. CDR3 amino acids: CASSARTGIREKLFF. CDR3 in DNA: TGTGCCAGCAGTGCCCGGACAGGGATTCGTGAAAAACTGTTTTTT.

This clonotype is a singleton in its sample. This chain connects TRBV4-2 to TRBJ1-4; D remains unclear. CDR3 size: 17 residues. CDR1 and CDR2 (germline): LGHNA, YNFKEQ. Trimming cost V 1 base and J 6 bases, with 18 bases left between them. This CDR3 is CASSQVEGPTVDEKLFF. The CDR3 DNA reads TGTGCCAGCAGCCAAGTAGAGGGCCCCACAGTGGATGAAAAACTGTTTTTT.

The chain is built from TRBV4-3 and TRBJ2-7, with 9 bases aligning to TRBD2. With V trimmed by 0 bases and J by 6 bases, 15 bases remained unmatched. CDR1 is LGHNA and CDR2 is YSLEER in the germline V gene. The CDR3 runs to 18 residues. This CDR3 reads CASSQDIPSGDDLREQYF. CDR3 nucleotide sequence: TGCGCCAGCAGCCAAGATATTCCTAGCGGGGACGATCTCCGCGAGCAGTACTTC.

V is TRBV24-1 and J is TRBJ2-3; D possibly corresponds to TRBD2 (6 bases). The CDR3 length is 14 residues. Germline V lookup: CDR1 KGHDR, CDR2 SFDVKD. With 6 bases removed from V and 0 bases from J, the gap between germline ends came to 9 bases. In nucleotides, the CDR3 is TGTGCCACCAGTCTGGAGGGTAGCACAGATACGCAGTATTTT. Amino acid sequence: CATSLEGSTDTQYF.

The CDR3 sequence: CATSRVNGDEQFF. The DNA for the CDR3 is TGTGCCACCAGCAGGGTAAACGGGGATGAGCAGTTCTTC. The chain carries TRBV15 and TRBJ2-1; weak D call: TRBD2 (5 bases). Trimming pared 3 bases from V and 8 bases from J, leaving 11 bases between. CDR3 length equals 13 residues. Germline V gene lookup returns CDR1 LNHNV and CDR2 YYDKDF (reference sequence).

This chain uses TRBV5-1 with TRBJ1-2; D possibly corresponds to TRBD1 (6 bases). CDR3 length: 14 amino acids. Germline V gene lookup returns CDR1 SGHRS and CDR2 YFSETQ. The V and J ends lost 3 bases and 2 bases respectively, with 11 bases between them. CDR3 protein: CASSSSGENYGYTF. In nucleotides, the CDR3 is TGCGCCAGCAGCTCCTCAGGGGAGAACTATGGCTACACCTTC.

The chain combines TRBV12-3 or TRBV12-4 with TRBJ2-3; D ambiguous. CDR3 length: 13 amino acids. V dropped 1 base and J dropped 9 bases, with 11 bases sitting between them. This CDR3 is CASSLGDPRTQYF. In DNA form, the CDR3 reads TGTGCCAGCAGTTTAGGCGACCCGAGAACGCAGTATTTT.

This chain connects TRBV6-1 to TRBJ2-3; TRBD1 agrees at 10 bases. Losses at the gene ends were 9 bases for V and 3 bases for J; bases not matched to a gene: 9. The CDR3 contains 15 residues. Germline V gene sequence: CDR1 MNHNS, CDR2 SASEGT. Written as DNA, the CDR3 is TGTGCCAGTATGTCGGGACAGGGGCAGACAGATACGCAGTATTTT. Protein: CASMSGQGQTDTQYF.

V usage is TRBV4-1 and J usage is TRBJ1-2; TRBD1 might be the D (5 bases). V was cut by 0 bases and J by 8 bases, with 22 bases left in between. This CDR3 has 17 residues. Germline loops: CDR1 MGHRA, CDR2 YSYEKL. Written as DNA, the CDR3 is TGCGCCAGCAGCCAAGAAGCTCTGACAGCCCTTAGGCGGGGCTACACCTTC. It translates to CASSQEALTALRRGYTF.

This clonotype was recorded at least ten times. The V and J genes are TRBV12-3 or TRBV12-4 and TRBJ1-2; D perhaps matches TRBD1 (6 bases). Trimming shortened V by 9 bases and J by 4 bases, and 12 bases separated the two germline ends. This CDR3 is built from 12 residues. CDR3 amino acids: CASSGAGYGYTF. The CDR3 DNA sequence: TGTGCCAGTTCGGGGGCCGGCTATGGCTACACCTTC.

The rearrangement uses TRBV20-1 and TRBJ2-5; 11 positions match TRBD2. Trimming removed 0 bases from V and 4 bases from J; junction bases left unmatched: 10. The CDR3 is made up of 17 amino acids. The germline V gene encodes CDR1 DFQATT and CDR2 SNEGSKA (reference sequence). This CDR3 reads CSARDIAGGMRRETQYF. The CDR3 DNA follows: TGCAGTGCTAGAGATATAGCGGGGGGGATGAGGAGAGAGACCCAGTACTTC.